Each of the 18 T cell receptor beta chains below was sequenced from the same sample in a study of shared clonotypes between healthy human individuals. Data came from immunoSEQ multiplex PCR; TCRdb stores just in-frame clones and leaves some out. The repertoire holds 800,000 to 950,000 clones, with about 96% as singletons. Naive CD8 cells, CD45RO-negative and positively selected for CCR7, excluded terminally differentiated effector memory CD45RA+ cells. The sequencing sample was made of naive CD8+ T cells sorted from blood. These receptors came from a man aged 25-40 years in good health.

This clone was detected only once. This chain connects TRBV7-9 to TRBJ1-1; D gene uncertain. Germline V gene sequence: CDR1 SEHNR, CDR2 FQNEAQ (reference sequence). Trimming removed 5 bases at V and 5 bases at J, with 12 bases between. The CDR3 contains 13 residues. CDR3 in amino acids: CASSPTSRTEAFF. The CDR3 bases are TGTGCCAGCAGCCCCACGTCGCGGACTGAAGCTTTCTTT.

The V gene is TRBV5-4, the J gene TRBJ2-7; D not resolved. Germline V gene data show CDR1 as SGHNT and CDR2 as YYREEE (reference sequence). This CDR3 contains 11 residues. Trimming pared 1 base from V and 5 bases from J, leaving 4 bases between. The CDR3 sequence is CASSLRDEQYF. For the CDR3, the DNA is TGTGCCAGCAGCTTGCGCGACGAGCAGTACTTC.

This clone was seen a single time. The chain links TRBV6-6 to TRBJ2-2, with D perhaps matching TRBD2 (6 bases). CDR3 length equals 15 residues. V was pared by 0 bases and J by 4 bases, with 9 bases between. The germline CDR1 and CDR2 sequences are MNHNY and SVGAGI (reference sequence). The CDR3 coding sequence is TGTGCCAGCAGTTACTCGGGGGGAGGCACCGGGGAGCTGTTTTTT. Its protein is CASSYSGGGTGELFF.

Points on this clone: The same CDR3 can be traced to other DNA sequences in this sample. J is TRBJ2-6 and V is TRBV27; D not certain. The ends were cut back, 3 bases at V and 1 base at J, with 7 bases in the middle. The germline V gene encodes CDR1 MNHEY and CDR2 SMNVEV (reference sequence). The CDR3 spans 15 residues. As DNA, the CDR3 is TGTGCCAGCAGTTTGTCTAGATCTGGGGCCAACGTCCTGACTTTC. Residues: CASSLSRSGANVLTF.

Regarding this clone: This sample also contains other DNA sequences that code for the same CDR3. This sequence joins TRBV27 and TRBJ2-7; no reliable D call. Trimming shortened V by 3 bases and J by 3 bases, and 9 bases separated the two germline ends. This CDR3 has 13 amino acids. Germline CDR1 and CDR2: MNHEY and SMNVEV (reference sequence). The CDR3 is CASSFGRNYEQYF. The CDR3 DNA reads as TGTGCCAGCAGTTTTGGCCGAAACTACGAGCAGTACTTC.

The chain employs TRBV7-9 and TRBJ2-7; 8 nucleotides agree with TRBD2. The CDR3 length is 16 residues. V lost 6 bases to trimming and J lost 0 bases; unmatched junction nucleotides: 10. Germline V gene lookup returns CDR1 SEHNR and CDR2 FQNEAQ (reference sequence). The CDR3 nucleotides read TGTGCCAGCAGACCCGGGAGGGCGGGACTCTCCTACGAGCAGTACTTC. It specifies CASRPGRAGLSYEQYF.

This chain uses TRBV5-8 with TRBJ1-5; TRBD1 agrees at 8 bases. The ends lost 2 bases at V and 1 base at J; junction bases unmatched: 2. The CDR3 runs to 15 residues. In germline, CDR1 is SGHTS, CDR2 YDEGEE. In DNA form, the CDR3 reads TGTGCCAGCAGCTTTACAGGGGGAAGCAATCAGCCCCAGCATTTT. Its protein product is CASSFTGGSNQPQHF. The whole variable domain, filled in from reference TRBV5-8 and TRBJ1-5, reads EAGVTQSPTHLIKTRGQQATLRCSPISGHTSVYWYQQALGLGLQFLLWYDEGEERNRGNFPPRFSGRQFPNYSSELNVNALELEDSALYLCASSFTGGSNQPQHFGDGTRLSIL.

This clone was counted once. The rearrangement joins TRBV11-2 to TRBJ2-1; unclear D gene. CDR1 and CDR2 from the germline V gene are SGHAT and FQNNGV. The CDR3 contains 12 residues. V gave up 5 bases and J gave up 8 bases, with 10 bases separating them. The CDR3 spells CASSPEVDEQFF. CDR3 bases: TGTGCCAGCAGCCCAGAGGTCGATGAGCAGTTCTTC.

The chain joins TRBV7-9 to TRBJ1-1, with unresolved D. The CDR3 loop spans 14 amino acids. The V end lost 6 bases, the J end lost 1 base, and 12 bases lay between the germline ends. Germline-derived CDR1 and CDR2 are SEHNR and FQNEAQ (reference sequence). The CDR3 loop is CASSLLRENTEAFF. DNA of the CDR3: TGTGCCAGCAGTCTCCTTCGGGAGAACACTGAAGCTTTCTTT.

The rearrangement uses TRBV7-2 and TRBJ2-3; 9 positions agree with TRBD2. Germline V gene lookup returns CDR1 SGHTA and CDR2 FQGNSA. The CDR3 sequence is 17 residues long. V lost 5 bases and J lost 4; bases outside the gene matches: 13. This CDR3 reads CASSPVASGIGSDTQYF. DNA for the CDR3: TGTGCCAGCAGCCCCGTGGCTAGCGGGATAGGTTCAGATACGCAGTATTTT.

The V call is TRBV7-9, the J call TRBJ1-5, with a possible D match to TRBD1 (6 bases). Trimming took 5 bases from V and 5 from J, leaving 7 bases between them. The CDR3 consists of 12 residues. The germline gives CDR1 SEHNR, CDR2 FQNEAQ (reference sequence). CDR3 in DNA: TGTGCCAGCAGCGACAGGTATCAGCCCCAGCATTTT. Its translation is CASSDRYQPQHF.

This chain connects TRBV15 to TRBJ1-4; D is perhaps TRBD1 (5 bases). Germline values: CDR1 LNHNV, CDR2 YYDKDF (reference sequence). V lost 3 bases, J lost 6 bases, and 14 bases lay in between. This CDR3 is 15 amino acids long. The CDR3 region has the DNA TGTGCCACCAGCAGGGTCGGGGTGGGGGATGAAAAACTGTTTTTT. Translating it yields CATSRVGVGDEKLFF.

The genes are TRBV28 and TRBJ2-7; TRBD1 is a possible D gene (6 bases). The CDR3 runs to 14 residues. Germline values: CDR1 MDHEN, CDR2 SYDVKM. The ends were cut back, 3 bases at V and 6 bases at J, with 15 bases in the middle. This CDR3 reads CASSFLQQGSEQYF. CDR3 DNA sequence: TGTGCCAGCAGTTTCCTCCAACAGGGATCCGAGCAGTACTTC. Combining the CDR3 with reference TRBV28 and TRBJ2-7 gives the whole variable domain DVKVTQSSRYLVKRTGEKVFLECVQDMDHENMFWYRQDPGLGLRLIYFSYDVKMKEKGDIPEGYSVSREKKERFSLILESASTNQTSMYLCASSFLQQGSEQYFGPGTRLTVT.

CDR3 coding DNA: TGTGCCAGCAGTCCAGGGACGGTTAATAATGAAAAACTGTTTTTT. The encoded protein is CASSPGTVNNEKLFF. This rearrangement joins TRBV28 to TRBJ1-4; D is perhaps TRBD1 (5 bases). V was pared by 5 bases and J by 4 bases, with 14 bases between. Germline-derived CDR1 and CDR2 are MDHEN and SYDVKM. This CDR3 has 15 amino acids.

The chain recombines TRBV2 with TRBJ2-7, with D tentatively TRBD1 or TRBD2 (5 bases each). Germline-derived CDR1 and CDR2 are SNHLY and FYNNEI. The ends were cut back, 11 bases at V and 0 bases at J, with 17 bases in the middle. CDR3 length: 14 amino acids. Here the CDR3 DNA reads TGTGCCTGGTCTTCCCGGGACGGCTCCTACGAGCAGTACTTC. Amino acid sequence: CAWSSRDGSYEQYF.

J is TRBJ2-7 and V is TRBV9, with D hard to call. The CDR3 totals 15 residues. Looked up from germline, CDR1 is SGDLS and CDR2 is YYNGEE. The V gene lost 0 bases and the J gene lost 5 bases, with 15 bases spanning the gap. Here the CDR3 reads CASSVDPSKGDEQYF. In nucleotides, the CDR3 is TGTGCCAGCAGCGTAGATCCCTCTAAGGGCGACGAGCAGTACTTC.

This clone was found once. The chain links TRBV28 to TRBJ1-1; no reliable D call. V lost 8 bases and J lost 0, with 13 bases in between. Germline CDR1 MDHEN, CDR2 SYDVKM. CDR3 length equals 14 residues. The CDR3 DNA follows: TGTGCCAGCCACACATCTTTCATGAACACTGAAGCTTTCTTT. Protein product: CASHTSFMNTEAFF.

The chain joins TRBV2 to TRBJ1-1, with a possible D match to TRBD1 (5 bases). Trimming left V 4 bases short and J 3 bases short, with 18 bases between. The germline gives CDR1 SNHLY, CDR2 FYNNEI. The CDR3 is 16 residues long. This CDR3 is CASSVTLGDVDTEAFF. The CDR3, as DNA: TGTGCCAGCAGTGTCACCTTGGGGGACGTAGACACTGAAGCTTTCTTT.